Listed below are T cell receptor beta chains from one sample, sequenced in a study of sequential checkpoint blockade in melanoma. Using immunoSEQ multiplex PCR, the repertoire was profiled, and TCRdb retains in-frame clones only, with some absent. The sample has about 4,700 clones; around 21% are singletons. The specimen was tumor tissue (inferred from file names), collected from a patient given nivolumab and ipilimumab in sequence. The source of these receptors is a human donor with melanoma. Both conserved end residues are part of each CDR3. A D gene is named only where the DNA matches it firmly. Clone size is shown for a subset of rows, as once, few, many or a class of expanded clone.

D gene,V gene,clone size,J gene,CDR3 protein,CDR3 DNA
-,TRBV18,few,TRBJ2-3,CASSPETPDTDTQYF,TGTGCCAGCTCACCCGAGACCCCCGACACAGATACGCAGTATTTT
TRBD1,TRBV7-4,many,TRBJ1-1,CASSPIQGTEAFF,TGTGCCAGCAGCCCGATACAGGGGACTGAAGCTTTCTTT
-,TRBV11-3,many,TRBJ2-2,CASSLLTQGVGELFF,TGTGCCAGCAGCTTGCTTACGCAGGGCGTCGGGGAGCTGTTTTTT
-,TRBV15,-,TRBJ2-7,CATSAGHHSYEQYF,TGTGCCACCAGCGCGGGACACCACTCCTACGAGCAGTACTTC
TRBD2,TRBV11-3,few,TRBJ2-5,CASSSTSSQETQYF,TGTGCCAGCAGTTCGACTAGCTCTCAAGAGACCCAGTACTTC
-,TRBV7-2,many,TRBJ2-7,CASSPTASYEQYF,TGTGCCAGCAGCCCGACAGCGTCCTACGAGCAGTACTTC
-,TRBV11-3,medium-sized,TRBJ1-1,CASSFGRSGGGRTEAFF,TGTGCCAGCAGCTTTGGAAGGTCGGGGGGAGGAAGGACTGAAGCTTTCTTT
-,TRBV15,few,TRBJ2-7,CATSRDRVQGIKEQYF,TGTGCCACCAGCAGAGATAGGGTCCAGGGGATCAAGGAGCAGTACTTC
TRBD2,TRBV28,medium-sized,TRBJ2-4,CASSASSGSKNIQYF,TGTGCCAGCAGTGCTTCGAGCGGGAGCAAAAACATTCAGTACTTC
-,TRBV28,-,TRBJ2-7,CASSLVIKGTEQYF,TGTGCCAGCAGCCTAGTAATTAAGGGGACCGAGCAGTACTTC
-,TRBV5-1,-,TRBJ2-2,CASSFPLAGGNTGELFF,TGCGCCAGCAGCTTCCCTCTCGCCGGAGGAAACACCGGGGAGCTGTTTTTT
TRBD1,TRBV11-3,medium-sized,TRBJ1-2,CASSLGAGGYYGYTF,TGTGCCAGCAGCTTGGGGGCAGGGGGTTACTATGGCTACACCTTC
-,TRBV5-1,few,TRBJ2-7,CASSPGGSGGIYEQYF,TGCGCCAGCAGCCCCGGGGGTAGCGGAGGTATCTACGAGCAGTACTTC
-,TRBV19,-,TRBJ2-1,CASSIVLSGHSYNEQFF,TGTGCCAGTAGTATTGTCCTCAGCGGGCACTCCTACAATGAGCAGTTCTTC
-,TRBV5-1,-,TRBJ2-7,CASSFSTGFIEQYF,TGCGCCAGCAGCTTTTCGACCGGTTTCATCGAGCAGTACTTC
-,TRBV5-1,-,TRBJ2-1,CASSLGGTDYNEQFF,TGCGCCAGCAGCTTGGGGGGGACGGACTACAATGAGCAGTTCTTC
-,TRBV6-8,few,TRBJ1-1,CASSDSAGEAFF,TGTGCCAGCAGTGACTCGGCGGGAGAGGCTTTCTTT
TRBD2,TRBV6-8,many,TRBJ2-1,CASRWGLAGGNEQFF,TGTGCCAGCAGATGGGGACTAGCGGGGGGTAATGAGCAGTTCTTC
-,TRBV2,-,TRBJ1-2,CASSERHYGYTF,TGTGCCAGCAGTGAACGGCACTATGGCTACACCTTC
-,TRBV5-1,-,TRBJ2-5,CASSPAMGEKETQYF,TGCGCCAGCAGCCCCGCGATGGGGGAAAAAGAGACCCAGTACTTC
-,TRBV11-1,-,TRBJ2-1,CASSQPGLKPYNEQFF,TGTGCCAGCAGCCAACCGGGCCTCAAACCCTACAATGAGCAGTTCTTC
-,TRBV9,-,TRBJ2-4,CASSWTPNIQYF,TGTGCCAGCAGTTGGACCCCAAACATTCAGTACTTC
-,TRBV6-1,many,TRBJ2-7,CASSEALQGMDEQYF,TGTGCCAGCAGTGAAGCGCTCCAGGGCATGGACGAGCAGTACTTC
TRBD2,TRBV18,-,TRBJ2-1,CASSRDYSYNEQFF,TGTGCCAGCTCCCGGGACTACTCCTACAATGAGCAGTTCTTC
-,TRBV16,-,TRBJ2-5,CASSLILETQYF,TGTGCCAGCAGCCTTATCCTGGAGACCCAGTACTTC
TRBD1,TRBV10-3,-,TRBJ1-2,CAISEPDRGYGYTF,TGTGCCATCAGTGAGCCAGACAGGGGTTATGGCTACACCTTC
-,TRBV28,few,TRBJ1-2,CASRSMGAGYGYTF,TGTGCCAGCAGGTCGATGGGGGCCGGATATGGCTACACCTTC
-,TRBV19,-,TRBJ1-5,CASSITGRMQPQHF,TGTGCCAGTAGTATCACCGGGAGGATGCAGCCCCAGCATTTT
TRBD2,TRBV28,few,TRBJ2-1,CASSPAGLAEFF,TGTGCCAGCAGTCCCGCGGGACTAGCAGAGTTCTTC
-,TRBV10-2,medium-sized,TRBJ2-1,CASEDVTGSLAYNEQFF,TGCGCCAGCGAAGACGTGACGGGGTCTCTGGCCTACAATGAGCAGTTCTTC
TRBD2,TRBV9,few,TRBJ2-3,CASSKVSGGPSTDTQYF,TGTGCCAGCAGCAAGGTTAGCGGGGGCCCTAGCACAGATACGCAGTATTTT
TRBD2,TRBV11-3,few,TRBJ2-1,CASSSPSGGNYKQFF,TGTGCCAGCAGCTCCCCTAGCGGGGGAAACTACAAGCAGTTCTTC
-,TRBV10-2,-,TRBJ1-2,CASSESRRGYGYTF,TGCGCCAGCAGTGAGTCCAGGAGGGGCTATGGCTACACCTTC
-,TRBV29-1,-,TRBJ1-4,CSVSARDSNEKLFF,TGCAGCGTTTCAGCAAGGGATAGTAATGAAAAACTGTTTTTT
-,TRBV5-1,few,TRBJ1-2,CASSHSDVDRPGGYGYTF,TGCGCCAGCAGCCACTCGGATGTTGACAGACCTGGGGGCTATGGCTACACCTTC
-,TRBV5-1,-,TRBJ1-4,CASSRDTSFEKLFF,TGCGCCAGCAGTCGAGACACATCATTTGAAAAACTGTTTTTT
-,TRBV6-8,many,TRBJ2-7,CASSYSTWGVRYEQYF,TGTGCCAGCAGTTACTCGACTTGGGGGGTCCGCTACGAGCAGTACTTC
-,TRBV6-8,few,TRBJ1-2,CASSYSWAVYGYTF,TGTGCCAGCAGTTACTCATGGGCCGTTTATGGCTACACCTTC
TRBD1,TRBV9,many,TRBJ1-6,CASSWGQGSSPLHF,TGTGCCAGCAGCTGGGGACAGGGGAGTTCACCCCTCCACTTT
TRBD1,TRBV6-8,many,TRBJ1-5,CASSSGTGVGQPQHF,TGTGCCAGCAGCTCCGGGACAGGGGTCGGTCAGCCCCAGCATTTT